This TCR beta chain was identified in a study of T cell responses to AZD1222 COVID-19 vaccine. Overall study findings and caveats: None of the repertoires were sampled until the peak T cell response had passed. Females made up more of the donors, who were largely white British, and clonal diversity may have come out too low. The study reported that nearly half of spike-specific TCRs target unmutated variant regions. Among vaccine-associated CD4 TCRs, coverage spanned spike, with dominance at 160-218 and 743-854.

TCRdb's copy holds only in-frame clones and misses some; the assay was immunoSEQ multiplex PCR. The sample contains roughly 140,000 clones, 90% to 95% of which appear only once. Notes on this clone: Its target is not known.

Germline CDR1 is SGHTA and CDR2 is FQGTGA. The length of the CDR3 is 13 residues. Trimming pared 5 bases from V and 4 bases from J, leaving 6 bases between. The chain links TRBV7-3 to TRBJ2-6; D is undetermined. The sequence was obtained from an adult who had recovered from COVID-19. Sequenced here: peripheral blood, sampled after recovery from COVID-19. CDR3 in amino acids: CASSPLGANVLTF. DNA of the CDR3: TGTGCCAGCAGCCCTCTCGGGGCCAACGTCCTGACTTTC.